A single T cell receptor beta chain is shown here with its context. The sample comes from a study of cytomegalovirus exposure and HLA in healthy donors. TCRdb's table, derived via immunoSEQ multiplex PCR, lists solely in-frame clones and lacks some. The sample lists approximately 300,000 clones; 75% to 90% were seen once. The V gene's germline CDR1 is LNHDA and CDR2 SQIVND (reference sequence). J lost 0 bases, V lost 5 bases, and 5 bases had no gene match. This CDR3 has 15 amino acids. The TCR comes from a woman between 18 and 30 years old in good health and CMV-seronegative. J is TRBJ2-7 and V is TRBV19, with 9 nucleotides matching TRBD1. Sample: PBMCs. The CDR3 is CASSLQQGASYEQYF. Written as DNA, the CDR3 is TGTGCCAGTAGTCTACAACAGGGGGCCTCCTACGAGCAGTACTTC.